Following are 21 T cell receptor beta chains from one sample sequenced in a study of cytomegalovirus exposure and HLA in healthy donors. The study ran its PCR with 60 Vbeta and 13 Jbeta primers. Profiling relied on immunoSEQ multiplex PCR, and the TCRdb table lists in-frame clones only, not all of them. The sample carries 150,000 to 200,000 clones, around 79% recorded once. The sample comprised PBMCs. These receptors all stem from a woman aged 45-65 years in good health and CMV-seronegative.

The chain uses TRBV28 and TRBJ1-1; no clear D. From germline, CDR1 is MDHEN and CDR2 SYDVKM. The CDR3 is made up of 12 amino acids. V was trimmed by 6 bases and J by 6 bases, leaving 11 bases between them. For the CDR3, the DNA is TGTGCCAGCAGGAGGGAGGTCGCTGAAGCTTTCTTT. This translates into CASRREVAEAFF.

The chain couples TRBV2 to TRBJ1-3, with D maybe TRBD1 (6 bases). The V and J ends lost 3 bases and 3 bases respectively, with 12 bases between them. The CDR3 loop spans 15 amino acids. Germline V lookup: CDR1 SNHLY, CDR2 FYNNEI. CDR3: CASSEWGLDGNTIYF. The DNA for the CDR3 is TGTGCCAGCAGTGAGTGGGGGCTAGATGGAAACACCATATATTTT.

This clone turned up a few times. This chain uses TRBV2 with TRBJ2-2, with a tentative D call TRBD2 (6 bases). Trimming shortened V by 7 bases and J by 6 bases, and 24 bases separated the two germline ends. The germline CDR1 and CDR2 sequences are SNHLY and FYNNEI. The CDR3 runs to 17 residues. The CDR3 protein is CASTQARGGRPPGELFF. DNA of the CDR3: TGTGCCAGCACCCAGGCAAGGGGTGGGAGGCCCCCCGGGGAGCTGTTTTTT.

The gene calls are TRBV18 and TRBJ2-7, with TRBD2 as a possible D gene (6 bases). Per germline, CDR1 KGHSH and CDR2 LQKENI. Deletions cut 3 bases from V and 8 bases from J, with 11 bases between. The CDR3 has 12 residues. The CDR3 DNA reads as TGTGCCAGCTCACCCAAGGAGGGGAAGCAGTACTTC. Protein sequence: CASSPKEGKQYF.

The rearrangement uses TRBV2 and TRBJ2-5, with 9 bases aligning to TRBD1. From germline, CDR1 is SNHLY and CDR2 FYNNEI. The CDR3 sequence is 15 residues long. Trimming took 3 bases from V and 2 from J; bases not matched to a gene: 4. The CDR3 DNA reads TGTGCCAGCAGTGAGTACAGGGGGCTGCAAGAGACCCAGTACTTC. This translates into CASSEYRGLQETQYF.

The J gene is TRBJ1-2, the V gene TRBV5-6, with D possibly being TRBD1 (5 bases). This CDR3 contains 15 residues. The germline gives CDR1 SGHDT, CDR2 YYEEEE. V shed 2 bases and J shed 8 bases, with 19 bases lying between them. The CDR3 DNA is TGTGCCAGCAGCTTCCCCGTGGGGCAGGCTGGGGGCTACACCTTC. Amino acid sequence: CASSFPVGQAGGYTF.

The sample holds one count of this clone. The chain links TRBV28 to TRBJ1-5; D is unclear. This CDR3 is 17 amino acids long. Per germline, CDR1 MDHEN and CDR2 SYDVKM. The V and J ends lost 3 bases and 4 bases respectively, with 19 bases between them. The CDR3 loop is CASSFAGVAGWNQPQHF. CDR3 nucleotides: TGTGCCAGCAGTTTTGCTGGTGTGGCAGGCTGGAATCAGCCCCAGCATTTT.

The chain uses TRBV28 and TRBJ2-5; the match to TRBD2 covers 14 bases. CDR3 length: 18 amino acids. The V and J ends lost 3 bases and 6 bases, in that order; junction bases with no gene match: 12. CDR1 and CDR2 (germline): MDHEN, SYDVKM. DNA of the CDR3: TGTGCCAGCAGTTTGGGACTAGCGGGAGTTTGGAGTATGAAGACCCAGTACTTC. Translated: CASSLGLAGVWSMKTQYF. The full variable domain, its missing parts supplied by reference TRBV28 and TRBJ2-5, is DVKVTQSSRYLVKRTGEKVFLECVQDMDHENMFWYRQDPGLGLRLIYFSYDVKMKEKGDIPEGYSVSREKKERFSLILESASTNQTSMYLCASSLGLAGVWSMKTQYFGPGTRLLVL.

The J gene is TRBJ1-3, the V gene TRBV30, with 8 positions matching TRBD1. The CDR3 sequence is 18 residues long. J was trimmed by 2 bases and V by 2 bases; bases with no gene match: 14. Germline V gene sequence: CDR1 GTSNPN, CDR2 SVGIG (reference sequence). The CDR3 here is CAWSRRQGSLLAGNTIYF. The CDR3, as DNA: TGTGCCTGGAGTAGGCGACAGGGGTCCTTACTGGCTGGAAACACCATATATTTT.

The gene calls are TRBV11-3 and TRBJ2-5, with TRBD1 matching over 8 bases. J gave up 6 bases and V 5 bases, and 8 bases lay outside the gene matches. The V gene's germline CDR1 is SGHNT and CDR2 YENEEA. The CDR3 covers 14 residues. The CDR3 DNA reads as TGTGCCAGCAGCACCTCGACAGGGGTGAAGACCCAGTACTTC. Translation gives CASSTSTGVKTQYF.

This clone was seen just once. The sample carries other DNA sequences with the same CDR3. The J gene is TRBJ1-1, the V gene TRBV18; D is perhaps TRBD1 (5 bases). The V end was cut by 4 bases, the J end by 0 bases, with 9 bases between. Germline V CDR1 and CDR2: KGHSH, LQKENI. CDR3 size: 14 residues. CDR3 sequence reads: CASSRDRMNTEAFF. The CDR3 DNA sequence: TGTGCCAGCTCACGTGACAGAATGAACACTGAAGCTTTCTTT.

The gene calls are TRBV28 and TRBJ1-1; unclear D gene. Looked up from germline, CDR1 is MDHEN and CDR2 is SYDVKM. The V gene lost 8 bases and the J gene lost 4 bases, with 11 bases spanning the gap. CDR3 length: 12 residues. For the CDR3, the DNA is TGTGCCAGCCGCCGGGGTCCCACTGAAGCTTTCTTT. Translated: CASRRGPTEAFF.

The rearrangement uses TRBV9 and TRBJ2-5, with D possibly being TRBD2 (6 bases). Germline CDR1 and CDR2: SGDLS and YYNGEE. CDR3 length: 19 amino acids. Trimming left V 0 bases short and J 0 bases short, with 21 bases between. CDR3 DNA: TGTGCCAGCAGCGTAGGCGGGGTGGGCCGGAGAGGGGACCAAGAGACCCAGTACTTC. Translation gives CASSVGGVGRRGDQETQYF.

This chain's CDR3 is CASSSVGTGFSEQYF. The DNA for the CDR3 is TGTGCCAGCAGTTCAGTCGGGACAGGGTTCTCCGAGCAGTACTTC. The V call is TRBV28, the J call TRBJ2-7; 9 positions agree with TRBD1. This CDR3 comprises 15 residues. V shed 4 bases and J 6 bases; nucleotides not matched to a gene: 10. CDR1 and CDR2 from the germline V gene are MDHEN and SYDVKM.

This clone is a singleton in its sample. The rearrangement links TRBV28 to TRBJ2-7, with D hard to call. The germline V gene encodes CDR1 MDHEN and CDR2 SYDVKM. The CDR3 loop spans 14 amino acids. The V end lost 1 base, the J end lost 3 bases, and 10 bases lay between the germline ends. The CDR3 here is CASSLSRNHYEQYF. In nucleotides, the CDR3 is TGTGCCAGCAGTTTATCCAGGAATCACTACGAGCAGTACTTC.

V is TRBV7-9 and J is TRBJ1-1, with D maybe TRBD1 (6 bases). Trimming cost V 5 bases and J 3 bases, with 25 bases left between them. This CDR3 is built from 18 residues. Per the germline V gene, CDR1 is SEHNR and CDR2 is FQNEAQ (reference sequence). The CDR3 is CASSRRGGLLSRDTEAFF. For the CDR3, the DNA is TGTGCCAGCAGCCGCCGCGGGGGCCTTCTAAGTAGAGACACTGAAGCTTTCTTT. Combining the CDR3 with reference TRBV7-9 and TRBJ1-1 gives the whole variable domain DTGVSQNPRHKITKRGQNVTFRCDPISEHNRLYWYRQTLGQGPEFLTYFQNEAQLEKSRLLSDRFSAERPKGSFSTLEIQRTEQGDSAMYLCASSRRGGLLSRDTEAFFGQGTRLTVV.

The chain links TRBV9 to TRBJ1-1; 7 bases align to TRBD1. Germline V gives CDR1 SGDLS, CDR2 YYNGEE. The CDR3 has 14 residues. Trimming at V came to 0 bases and at J to 5 bases, leaving 4 bases not matched to a gene. CDR3 residues: CASSVGGGATEAFF. The CDR3 DNA is TGTGCCAGCAGCGTAGGAGGGGGCGCGACTGAAGCTTTCTTT. The whole variable domain, remainder taken from reference TRBV9 and TRBJ1-1, is DSGVTQTPKHLITATGQRVTLRCSPRSGDLSVYWYQQSLDQGLQFLIQYYNGEERAKGNILERFSAQQFPDLHSELNLSSLELGDSALYFCASSVGGGATEAFFGQGTRLTVV.

The chain combines TRBV19 with TRBJ2-2, with TRBD2 matching over 11 bases. Germline trimming cut 3 bases from V and 2 bases from J; bases unmatched to any gene: 2. Germline values: CDR1 LNHDA, CDR2 SQIVND (reference sequence). The length of the CDR3 is 16 residues. The CDR3 spells CASSIGTSGNTGELFF. As DNA, the CDR3 is TGTGCCAGTAGTATCGGGACTAGCGGTAACACCGGGGAGCTGTTTTTT.

The genes are TRBV6-5 and TRBJ2-3, with a weak D call TRBD1 (6 bases). The germline V and J ends were trimmed by 1 base and 0 bases, with 8 bases remaining between them. The CDR3 has 15 residues. The V gene's germline CDR1 is MNHEY and CDR2 SVGAGI. In DNA, the CDR3 is TGTGCCAGCAGTTACTATGGGGGCAGCACAGATACGCAGTATTTT. Its translation is CASSYYGGSTDTQYF.

The chain is built from TRBV2 and TRBJ2-3, with a tentative D call TRBD1 (8 bases). The V end lost 5 bases, the J end lost 2 bases, and 17 bases lay between the germline ends. This CDR3 is built from 16 residues. Germline CDR1 SNHLY, CDR2 FYNNEI. CDR3 region: CASSTDREGTTDTQYF. DNA for the CDR3: TGTGCCAGCAGTACGGACAGGGAGGGTACCACAGATACGCAGTATTTT.

This clone was picked up one time. Additional DNA sequences in this sample encode the identical CDR3. The CDR3 coding sequence is TGTGCCAGCAGCGTAGTTCAGGGGGCAGGCACCGGGGAGCTGTTTTTT. Its protein product is CASSVVQGAGTGELFF. The rearrangement uses TRBV9 and TRBJ2-2, with TRBD1 matching 8 bases. Trimming cost V 0 bases and J 4 bases; bases outside gene matches: 5. The CDR3 spans 16 residues. Germline CDR1 reads SGDLS; CDR2 reads YYNGEE.